This T cell receptor (beta chain) comes out of a study of a mutant IDH1 vaccine in newly diagnosed glioma. Overall study context: Males made up approximately 62% and females approximately 40% of treated patients, whose mean age was around 40 years.

The sample's time point: baseline, week 1 (first vaccination visit). Treatment here: pre-vaccination baseline after standard-of-care therapy. The study enrolled donors with new WHO grade 3 or 4 IDH1-mutant, ATRX-lost astrocytomas. Germline CDR1 reads DFQATT; CDR2 reads SNEGSKA (reference sequence). The CDR3 runs 10 residues. The germline V and J ends were trimmed by 6 bases and 4 bases, with 6 bases remaining between them. Sequencing used immunoSEQ multiplex PCR; TCRdb keeps in-frame clones, though not all of them. This sample carries tens of thousands of clones, 80% to 95% of them seen once, and the ten largest clones take over 15%.

The gene calls are TRBV20-1 and TRBJ2-5, with D tentatively TRBD2 (5 bases). The source of this sequence is a young man with glioma. The source material was PBMCs, sampled from a glioma patient treated with radiotherapy, temozolomide or both. The CDR3 reads CSAAGETQYF. The CDR3 nucleotides are TGCAGTGCCGCGGGAGAGACCCAGTACTTC.